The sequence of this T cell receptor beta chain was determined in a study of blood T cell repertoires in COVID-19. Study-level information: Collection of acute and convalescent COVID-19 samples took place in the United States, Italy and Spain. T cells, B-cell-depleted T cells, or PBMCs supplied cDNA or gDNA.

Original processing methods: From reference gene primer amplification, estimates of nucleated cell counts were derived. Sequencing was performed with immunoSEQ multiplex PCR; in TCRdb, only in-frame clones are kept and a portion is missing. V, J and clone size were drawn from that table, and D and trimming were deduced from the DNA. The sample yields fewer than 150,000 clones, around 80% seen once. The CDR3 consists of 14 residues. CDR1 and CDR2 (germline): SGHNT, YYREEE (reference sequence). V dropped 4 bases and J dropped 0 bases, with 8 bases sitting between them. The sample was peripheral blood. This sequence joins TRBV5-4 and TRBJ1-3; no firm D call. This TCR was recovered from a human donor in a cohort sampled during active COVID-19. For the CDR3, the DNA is TGTGCCAGCAGCCGTGCGGACTCTGGAAACACCATATATTTT. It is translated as CASSRADSGNTIYF.